The 18 T cell receptor beta chains in this list originate from one sample, sequenced in a study of OX40 agonist ivuxolimab in advanced cancers. Sequencing was performed with immunoSEQ multiplex PCR; in TCRdb, only in-frame clones are kept and a portion is missing. The sample lists about 26,000 clones; more than 80% were seen once. The sample in question was CD4+ or CD8+ T cells sorted from blood, obtained in a trial of the OX40 agonist ivuxolimab. All receptors come from an adult with an advanced solid tumor such as melanoma, head and neck, liver or kidney cancer.

The rearrangement links TRBV21-1 to TRBJ1-2. TRBV21-1 is labeled a pseudogene. CDR3 length equals 11 residues. The CDR3 sequence is CAQGLGYGYTF. The CDR3 DNA is TGTGCCCAGGGACTTGGCTATGGCTACACCTTC.

This CDR3 is CASSLARDYPNTGELFF. In DNA, the CDR3 is TGTGCCAGCAGCTTAGCGCGAGACTACCCGAACACCGGGGAGCTGTTTTTT. V is TRBV7-6 and J is TRBJ2-2; D may be TRBD2 (5 bases). From germline, CDR1 is SGHVS and CDR2 FNYEAQ. V was pared by 0 bases and J by 0 bases, with 11 bases between. The CDR3 has 17 amino acids.

The chain couples TRBV5-4 to TRBJ2-1; 7 bases are a match to TRBD1. CDR3 length equals 15 residues. Looked up from germline, CDR1 is SGHNT and CDR2 is YYREEE (reference sequence). V lost 2 bases to trimming and J lost 6 bases; unmatched junction nucleotides: 8. The CDR3 sequence: CASSFRGGTFNEQFF. CDR3 nucleotides: TGTGCCAGCAGCTTTAGAGGGGGCACGTTCAATGAGCAGTTCTTC. Using reference TRBV5-4 and TRBJ2-1 for the parts outside the CDR3, the full variable domain is ETGVTQSPTHLIKTRGQQVTLRCSSQSGHNTVSWYQQALGQGPQFIFQYYREEENGRGNFPPRFSGLQFPNYSSELNVNALELDDSALYLCASSFRGGTFNEQFFGPGTRLTVL.

Concerning this clone itself: The sample carries other DNA sequences with the same CDR3. This chain connects TRBV5-1 to TRBJ2-7; a weak D match, TRBD1 (6 bases). V was trimmed by 1 base and J by 1 base, leaving 9 bases between them. The germline V gene has CDR1 SGHRS and CDR2 YFSETQ. CDR3 length equals 14 residues. Here the CDR3 DNA reads TGCGCCAGCAGCTTGACAGGGCAGTCCTACGAGCAGTACTTC. Its translation: CASSLTGQSYEQYF.

The chain has TRBV27 and TRBJ2-7, with a tentative D call TRBD1 (5 bases). The germline V gene encodes CDR1 MNHEY and CDR2 SMNVEV (reference sequence). V was shortened by 3 bases and J by 3 bases, with 9 bases between the two germline ends. CDR3 size: 13 residues. The chain's CDR3 is CASSLFQGYEQYF. The CDR3 bases are TGTGCCAGCAGTTTGTTTCAGGGCTACGAGCAGTACTTC.

The chain couples TRBV7-9 to TRBJ1-1; TRBD1 aligns across 7 bases. This CDR3 comprises 14 residues. Germline values: CDR1 SEHNR, CDR2 FQNEAQ (reference sequence). With V trimmed by 5 bases and J by 1 base, 4 bases remained unmatched. CDR3 nucleotides: TGTGCCAGCAGCCCCCGGGACAGGAACACTGAAGCTTTCTTT. Its translation: CASSPRDRNTEAFF.

J is TRBJ1-1 and V is TRBV30, with a weak D call TRBD1 (5 bases). Looked up from germline, CDR1 is GTSNPN and CDR2 is SVGIG (reference sequence). The CDR3 loop spans 13 amino acids. Trimming pared 2 bases from V and 3 bases from J, leaving 10 bases between. The CDR3 here is CAWSFGGDTEAFF. The CDR3 DNA follows: TGTGCCTGGAGTTTTGGGGGTGACACTGAAGCTTTCTTT.

The genes are TRBV7-3 and TRBJ2-1; 12 nucleotides match TRBD2. V dropped 2 bases and J dropped 9; count of bases not matched to a gene: 5. CDR1 is SGHTA, CDR2 FQGTGA, per germline. The CDR3 sequence is 15 residues long. The CDR3 bases are TGTGCCAGCAGCTTAGAACTAGCGGGAGGAGGTGAGCAGTTCTTC. Translation: CASSLELAGGGEQFF.

V gene TRBV19 combines with J gene TRBJ1-3; 7 nucleotides agree with TRBD1. Germline loops: CDR1 LNHDA, CDR2 SQIVND (reference sequence). After removal of 4 bases from V and 0 bases from J, the junction contained 6 bases not matched to a gene. The CDR3 covers 16 residues. CDR3 region: CASSTNRDSSGNTIYF. Written as DNA, the CDR3 is TGTGCCAGTAGTACCAACCGGGACAGCTCTGGAAACACCATATATTTT.

This clone is judged medium-sized (0.01 to 0.1%). The V call is TRBV7-9, the J call TRBJ1-2, with no clear D. There are 16 residues in the CDR3. Looked up from germline, CDR1 is SEHNR and CDR2 is FQNEAQ (reference sequence). V was clipped by 3 bases and J by 2 bases, with 16 bases between them. The CDR3 sequence is CASSFGKGRLNYGYTF. As DNA, the CDR3 is TGTGCCAGCAGCTTTGGTAAAGGCAGGTTGAACTATGGCTACACCTTC.

The J gene is TRBJ1-3, the V gene TRBV19; D perhaps matches TRBD1 (6 bases). Germline V gene data show CDR1 as LNHDA and CDR2 as SQIVND (reference sequence). Deletions cut 7 bases from V and 0 bases from J, with 22 bases between. The CDR3 runs 18 residues. CDR3 sequence (DNA): TGTGCCAGTACCTCCCTCATCGAGACGGACAGCTCTGGAAACACCATATATTTT. Translating it yields CASTSLIETDSSGNTIYF.

Of note for this clone: Its ends do not fully match the called genes, so a read error is possible. The chain combines TRBV5-6 with TRBJ2-7; TRBD2 might be the D (5 bases). Germline V gene lookup returns CDR1 SGHDT and CDR2 YYEEEE. The length of the CDR3 is 13 residues. For the CDR3, the DNA is TGTGCCAGCAGTTTGGCTAGCACCTACGAGCAGTACTTC. Translation: CASSLASTYEQYF. Combining the CDR3 with reference TRBV5-6 and TRBJ2-7 gives the whole variable domain DAGVTQSPTHLIKTRGQQVTLRCSPKSGHDTVSWYQQALGQGPQFIFQYYEEEERQRGNFPDRFSGHQFPNYSSELNVNALLLGDSALYLCASSLASTYEQYFGPGTRLTVT.

This chain uses TRBV2 with TRBJ2-7, with 10 bases identical to TRBD1. Germline values: CDR1 SNHLY, CDR2 FYNNEI. V lost 8 bases, J lost 5 bases, and 3 bases stayed unmatched. The CDR3 is 12 residues long. The CDR3 DNA reads as TGTGCCAGCGGGGACAGGGGCCACGAGCAGTACTTC. The encoded protein is CASGDRGHEQYF.

This chain uses TRBV7-6 with TRBJ1-5; 8 nucleotides align to TRBD1. The CDR3 is 16 residues long. V lost 1 base to trimming and J lost 4 bases; unmatched junction nucleotides: 6. Germline values: CDR1 SGHVS, CDR2 FNYEAQ. CDR3 in amino acids: CASSLGGDRRNQPQHF. The DNA of the CDR3 is TGTGCCAGCAGCTTAGGCGGGGACAGGCGGAATCAGCCCCAGCATTTT.

V usage is TRBV7-8 and J usage is TRBJ2-1, with TRBD1 identical over 9 bases. This CDR3 spans 14 amino acids. Per the germline V gene, CDR1 is SGHVS and CDR2 is FQNEAQ. The ends lost 3 bases at V and 8 bases at J; junction bases unmatched: 5. Here the CDR3 reads CASSFGQGRYEQFF. Here the CDR3 DNA reads TGTGCCAGCAGCTTTGGACAGGGGCGGTATGAGCAGTTCTTC.

The V gene is TRBV5-4, the J gene TRBJ2-7; possibly TRBD2 for D (5 bases). Germline V gives CDR1 SGHNT, CDR2 YYREEE (reference sequence). The CDR3 runs to 13 residues. Trimming shortened V by 3 bases and J by 6 bases, and 13 bases separated the two germline ends. The CDR3: CASSSFVGLEQYF. For the CDR3, the DNA is TGTGCCAGCAGCTCCTTCGTAGGACTCGAGCAGTACTTC. Full variable domain (missing parts from reference TRBV5-4 and TRBJ2-7): ETGVTQSPTHLIKTRGQQVTLRCSSQSGHNTVSWYQQALGQGPQFIFQYYREEENGRGNFPPRFSGLQFPNYSSELNVNALELDDSALYLCASSSFVGLEQYFGPGTRLTVT.

The rearrangement joins TRBV29-1 to TRBJ1-2; D is unresolved. V was cut by 3 bases and J by 3 bases, with 5 bases left in between. Germline assignment: CDR1 SQVTM and CDR2 ANQGSEA. The CDR3 totals 11 residues. CDR3 region: CSVDTHYGYTF. The CDR3 DNA reads TGCAGCGTTGACACTCACTATGGCTACACCTTC.

V gene TRBV5-5 combines with J gene TRBJ2-7; D is unclear. CDR3 length: 12 amino acids. Germline V gives CDR1 SGHKS, CDR2 YYEKEE (reference sequence). The V end lost 0 bases, the J end lost 2 bases, and 3 bases lay between the germline ends. The CDR3 is CASSLVTYEQYF. As DNA, the CDR3 is TGTGCCAGCAGCTTGGTCACCTACGAGCAGTACTTC.